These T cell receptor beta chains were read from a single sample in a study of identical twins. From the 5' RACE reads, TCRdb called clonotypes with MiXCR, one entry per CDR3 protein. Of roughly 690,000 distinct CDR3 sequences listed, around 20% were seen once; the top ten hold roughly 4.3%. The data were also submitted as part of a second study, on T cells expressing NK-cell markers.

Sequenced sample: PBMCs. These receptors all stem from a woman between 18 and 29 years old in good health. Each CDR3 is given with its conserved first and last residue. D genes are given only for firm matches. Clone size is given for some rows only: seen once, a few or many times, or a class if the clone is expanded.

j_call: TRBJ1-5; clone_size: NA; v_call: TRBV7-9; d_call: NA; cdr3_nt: TGTGCCAGCAGCTTTGCAGGGCAACAGCCCCAGCATTTT; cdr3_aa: CASSFAGQQPQHF
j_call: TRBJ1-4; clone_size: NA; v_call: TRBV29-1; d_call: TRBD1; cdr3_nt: TGCAGCGTTGAAGTCCTGGGACAGCCCGAAAAACTGTTTTTT; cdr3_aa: CSVEVLGQPEKLFF
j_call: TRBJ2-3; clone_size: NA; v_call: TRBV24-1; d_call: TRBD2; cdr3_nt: TGTGCCACCAGTGCTCGGGGGGGCCTAACAGATACGCAGTATTTT; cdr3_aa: CATSARGGLTDTQYF
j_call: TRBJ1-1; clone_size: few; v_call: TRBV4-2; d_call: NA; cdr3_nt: TGTGCCAGCAGCCCAAGAAGATATTCTGAAGCTTTCTTT; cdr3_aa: CASSPRRYSEAFF
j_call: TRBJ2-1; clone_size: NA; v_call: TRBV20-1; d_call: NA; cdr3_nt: TGCAGTGCTCCCCGGGGGCGACCGTACAATGAGCAGTTCTTC; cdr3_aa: CSAPRGRPYNEQFF
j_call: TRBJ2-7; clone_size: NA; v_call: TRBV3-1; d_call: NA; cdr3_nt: TGTGCCAGCAGTCCGGTCAGGTGGACCTACGAGCAGTACTTC; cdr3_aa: CASSPVRWTYEQYF
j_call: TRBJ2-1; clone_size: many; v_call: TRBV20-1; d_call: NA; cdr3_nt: TGCAGTGCCATCTTCACCCAAGTGGAGCAGTTCTTC; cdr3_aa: CSAIFTQVEQFF
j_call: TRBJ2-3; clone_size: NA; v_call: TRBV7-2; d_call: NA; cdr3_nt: TGTGCCAGCAGCCAGGCGAGCACGCAGTATTTT; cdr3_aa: CASSQASTQYF
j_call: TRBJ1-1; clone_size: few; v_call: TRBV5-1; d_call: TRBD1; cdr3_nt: TGCGCCAGCAGGGAACAGGGGCCCGCGAACACTGAAGCTTTCTTT; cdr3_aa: CASREQGPANTEAFF
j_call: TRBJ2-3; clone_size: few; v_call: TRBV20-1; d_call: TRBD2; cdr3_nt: TGCAGTGCTAGTTTAGGACTAGCGCCAGATACGCAGTATTTT; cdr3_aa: CSASLGLAPDTQYF
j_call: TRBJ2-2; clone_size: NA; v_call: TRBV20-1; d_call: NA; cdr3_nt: TGCAGTGCTAGAGATTCTGCGGGGGCCGACGACGGGGAGCTGTTTTTT; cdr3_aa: CSARDSAGADDGELFF
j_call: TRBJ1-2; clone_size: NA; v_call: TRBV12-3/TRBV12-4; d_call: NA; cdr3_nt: TGTGCCAGCAGTTTGGGGGGTTGGGATGCCTTC; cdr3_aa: CASSLGGWDAF
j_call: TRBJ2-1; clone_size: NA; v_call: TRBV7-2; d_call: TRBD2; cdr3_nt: TGTGCCAGCAGCTTAGACAGCGGGATGGAAAATGAGCAGTTCTTC; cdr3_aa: CASSLDSGMENEQFF
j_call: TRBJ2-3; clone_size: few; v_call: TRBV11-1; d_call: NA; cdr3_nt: TGTGCCAGCAGCAAACAAGTTAACACAGATACGCAGTATTTT; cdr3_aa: CASSKQVNTDTQYF
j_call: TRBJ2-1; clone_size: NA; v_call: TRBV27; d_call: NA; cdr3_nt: TGTGCCAGCAGTTTCAGTAGCGGCGATTACAATGAGCAGTTCTTC; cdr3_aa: CASSFSSGDYNEQFF
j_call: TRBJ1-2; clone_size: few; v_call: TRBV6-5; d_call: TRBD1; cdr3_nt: TGTGCCAGCAGTTTCAGGGACAGTAGACACTATGGCTACACCTTC; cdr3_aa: CASSFRDSRHYGYTF
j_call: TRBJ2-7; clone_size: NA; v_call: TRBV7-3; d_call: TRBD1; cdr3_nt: TGTGCCACGTCCGGGTTGAAATTAGGAGACAGGGTAAAACCCCATAAGGATACCTACGAGCAGTACTTC; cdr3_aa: CATSGLKLGDRVKPHKDTYEQYF
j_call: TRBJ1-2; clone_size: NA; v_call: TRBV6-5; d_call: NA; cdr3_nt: TGTGCCAGCAGTTACTCGGGGCCACCTGGCGGCTACACCTTC; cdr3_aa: CASSYSGPPGGYTF
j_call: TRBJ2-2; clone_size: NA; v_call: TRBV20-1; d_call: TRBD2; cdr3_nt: TGCAGTGCTGAGGGGTCGAGTAGCGGGAGGAAAAAAACCGGGGAGCTGTTTTTT; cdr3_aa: CSAEGSSSGRKKTGELFF
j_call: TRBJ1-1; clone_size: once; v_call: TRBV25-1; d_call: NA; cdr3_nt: TGTGCCAGCAGTGAATACACTGGAAAGGTCCCTGCCTTT; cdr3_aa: CASSEYTGKVPAF
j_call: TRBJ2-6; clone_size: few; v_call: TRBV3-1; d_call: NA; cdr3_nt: TGTGCCAGCAGCCAAGAGCTACAGACTTACTCTGGGGCCAACGTCCTGACTTTC; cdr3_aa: CASSQELQTYSGANVLTF
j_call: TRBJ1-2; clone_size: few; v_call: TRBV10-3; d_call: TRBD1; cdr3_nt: TGTGCCATCACCCCGCACGACAGGGATCATGGCTACACCTTC; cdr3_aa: CAITPHDRDHGYTF
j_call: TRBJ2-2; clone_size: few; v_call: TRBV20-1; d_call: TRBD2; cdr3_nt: TGCAGTGCTATGCCAAGCGGGGGAAGGGGCGGGGAGCTGTTTTTT; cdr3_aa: CSAMPSGGRGGELFF
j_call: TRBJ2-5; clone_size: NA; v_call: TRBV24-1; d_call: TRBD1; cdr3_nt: TGTGCCACCAGTGATTTCCGACAGGGAAGGGGAGAGACCCAGTACTTC; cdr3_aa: CATSDFRQGRGETQYF
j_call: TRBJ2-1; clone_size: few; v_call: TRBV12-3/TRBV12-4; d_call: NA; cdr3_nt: TGTGCCAGCAGTTTCGTGGCAGGCTACAATGAGCAGTTCTTC; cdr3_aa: CASSFVAGYNEQFF
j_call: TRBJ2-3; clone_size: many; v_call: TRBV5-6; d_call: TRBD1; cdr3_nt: TGTGCCAGCAGCTCGGGACAGAGCACAGATACGCAGTATTTT; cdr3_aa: CASSSGQSTDTQYF
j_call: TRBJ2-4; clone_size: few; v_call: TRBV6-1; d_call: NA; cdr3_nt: TGTGCCAGCAGCGGGACACAGGCCAAAAACATTCAGTACTTC; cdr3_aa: CASSGTQAKNIQYF
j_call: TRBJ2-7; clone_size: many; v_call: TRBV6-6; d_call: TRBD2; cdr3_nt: TGTGCCAGCACTAGCGGCTCCTACGAGCAGTACTTC; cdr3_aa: CASTSGSYEQYF
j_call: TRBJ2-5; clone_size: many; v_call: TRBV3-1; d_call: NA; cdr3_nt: TGTGCCAGCAGCCAAAAAGGGGAATACAGACCCGCAGGAGCCCAGTACTTC; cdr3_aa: CASSQKGEYRPAGAQYF
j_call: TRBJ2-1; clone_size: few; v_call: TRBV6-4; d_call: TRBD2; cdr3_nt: TGTGCCAGCAGTCCGGGACTAGCAAGTTTTGAGCAGTTCTTC; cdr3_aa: CASSPGLASFEQFF
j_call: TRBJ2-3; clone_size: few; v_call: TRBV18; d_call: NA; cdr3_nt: TGTGCCAGCTCACCACCCGCGCCAAGAGTCACAGATACGCAGTATTTT; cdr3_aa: CASSPPAPRVTDTQYF
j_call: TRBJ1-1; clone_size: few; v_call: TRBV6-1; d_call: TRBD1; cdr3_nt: TGTGCCAGCACCACTGGACAGGGAAGAAACACTGAAGCTTTCTTT; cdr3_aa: CASTTGQGRNTEAFF
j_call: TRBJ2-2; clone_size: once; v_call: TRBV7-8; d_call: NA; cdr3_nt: TGTGCCAGCAGCTCCATCTTACAGGGCGGGGAGCTGTTTTTT; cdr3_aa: CASSSILQGGELFF
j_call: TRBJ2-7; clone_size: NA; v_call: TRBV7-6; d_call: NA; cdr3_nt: TGTGCCAGCAGCCCTGGGGATATAGAAGAACAGTACTTC; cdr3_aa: CASSPGDIEEQYF
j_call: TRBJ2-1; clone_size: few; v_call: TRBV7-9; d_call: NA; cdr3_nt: TGTGCCAGCAGGCCCGGGACTCTGAACTACAATGAGCAGTTCTTC; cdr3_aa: CASRPGTLNYNEQFF
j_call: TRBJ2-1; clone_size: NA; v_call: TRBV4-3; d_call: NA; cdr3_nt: TGCGCCAGCAGCCAAGATGAACAGATCCCCTACAATGAGCAGTTCTTC; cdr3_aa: CASSQDEQIPYNEQFF
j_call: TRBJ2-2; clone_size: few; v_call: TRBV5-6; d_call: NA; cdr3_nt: TGTGCCAGCAGCTCCCCATTCGCCGGGGAGCTGTTTTTT; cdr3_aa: CASSSPFAGELFF
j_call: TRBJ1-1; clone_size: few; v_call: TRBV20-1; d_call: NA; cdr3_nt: TGCAGTGCTAGAGGGGTTGGGGGTCAGACTGAAGCTTTCTTT; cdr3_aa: CSARGVGGQTEAFF
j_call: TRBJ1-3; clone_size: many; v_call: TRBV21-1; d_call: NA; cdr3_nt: TGTGCCAGCAGCAAGAAAGCAGGGAAGGTGAACACCATATATTTT; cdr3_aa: CASSKKAGKVNTIYF
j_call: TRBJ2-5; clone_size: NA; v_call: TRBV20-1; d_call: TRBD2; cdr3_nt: TGCAGTGCTAGAGATTCGGAAGGACTAGATCGGGAGACCCAGTACTTC; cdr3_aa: CSARDSEGLDRETQYF
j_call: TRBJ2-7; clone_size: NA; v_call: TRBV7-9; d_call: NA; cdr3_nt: TGTGCCAGCAGCCCCCGGGACCGGGGCAGGTGGCAGTACTTC; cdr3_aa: CASSPRDRGRWQYF